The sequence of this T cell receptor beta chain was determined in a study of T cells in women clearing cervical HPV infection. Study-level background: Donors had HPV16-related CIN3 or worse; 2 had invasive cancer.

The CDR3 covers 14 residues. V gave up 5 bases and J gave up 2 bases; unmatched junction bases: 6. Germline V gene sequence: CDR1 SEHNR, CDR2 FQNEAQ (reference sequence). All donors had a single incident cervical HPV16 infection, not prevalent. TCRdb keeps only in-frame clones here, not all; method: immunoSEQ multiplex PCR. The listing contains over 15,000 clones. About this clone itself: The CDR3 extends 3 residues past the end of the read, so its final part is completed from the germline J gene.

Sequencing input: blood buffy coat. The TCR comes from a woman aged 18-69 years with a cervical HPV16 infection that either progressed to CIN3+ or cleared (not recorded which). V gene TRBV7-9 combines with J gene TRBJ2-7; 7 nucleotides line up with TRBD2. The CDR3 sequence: CASSSGTGTYEQYF. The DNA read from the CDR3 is TGTGCCAGCAGCAGCGGGACGGGAACCTACGAG.